Shown below are 14 T cell receptor beta chains from a single sample sequenced in a study of cytomegalovirus exposure and HLA in healthy donors. Produced via immunoSEQ multiplex PCR; TCRdb's table is partial and in-frame only. The data contain about 360,000 clones, just over 85% of them singletons. The specimen sequenced was PBMCs. The receptors shown here come from a woman under 30 in good health and CMV-seronegative.

The CDR3 reads CSVLPGQRSYNEQFF. As DNA, the CDR3 is TGCAGCGTCCTACCGGGACAGCGCTCCTACAATGAGCAGTTCTTC. V is TRBV29-1 and J is TRBJ2-1; 7 bases fit TRBD1. Germline V gives CDR1 SQVTM, CDR2 ANQGSEA. This CDR3 has 15 amino acids. The J segment lost 0 bases and the V segment lost 6 bases, leaving 8 bases of the junction unmatched.

The chain employs TRBV11-2 and TRBJ1-3; D perhaps matches TRBD1 (6 bases). This CDR3 region has 17 residues. The germline V and J ends were trimmed by 3 bases and 0 bases, with 15 bases remaining between them. CDR1 is SGHAT and CDR2 is FQNNGV in the germline V gene. CDR3 DNA sequence: TGTGCCAGCAGCTTTCCAATCCGGGACACCTCTGGAAACACCATATATTTT. It specifies CASSFPIRDTSGNTIYF.

CDR3 bases: TGCGCCAGCAGACGCATCGGGACAGGGGACGGGGCCAACGTCCTGACTTTC. Residues: CASRRIGTGDGANVLTF. V gene TRBV5-1 combines with J gene TRBJ2-6; 10 nucleotides align to TRBD1. This CDR3 spans 17 amino acids. After removal of 5 bases from V and 4 bases from J, the junction contained 9 bases not matched to a gene. Germline CDR1 reads SGHRS; CDR2 reads YFSETQ.

V usage is TRBV6-1 and J usage is TRBJ1-1; 9 positions match TRBD1. Germline V gene lookup returns CDR1 MNHNS and CDR2 SASEGT. The length of the CDR3 is 15 residues. V gave up 5 bases and J gave up 5 bases; unmatched junction bases: 9. CDR3 bases: TGTGCCAGCAGTCAGCCGACAGGGGGTTTAACTGAAGCTTTCTTT. The encoded protein is CASSQPTGGLTEAFF.

The V call is TRBV9, the J call TRBJ2-1; D may be TRBD1 (6 bases). Germline V gene sequence: CDR1 SGDLS, CDR2 YYNGEE. Trimming stripped 3 bases from V and 3 bases from J, with 10 bases between. The CDR3 is 14 residues long. The CDR3 region has the DNA TGTGCCAGCAGCGATTCGGACAGCTACAATGAGCAGTTCTTC. This encodes CASSDSDSYNEQFF.

The chain has TRBV4-1 and TRBJ1-4, with D maybe TRBD1 (6 bases). The length of the CDR3 is 17 residues. CDR1 MGHRA and CDR2 YSYEKL come from the germline V gene. Trimming left V 1 base short and J 7 bases short, with 19 bases between. CDR3 nucleotide sequence: TGCGCCAGCAGCCAAGTGAGGGAGGGGGAGAATGGTGAAAAACTGTTTTTT. Its protein product is CASSQVREGENGEKLFF.

The V and J genes are TRBV15 and TRBJ2-7; D is unresolved. Germline V gene lookup returns CDR1 LNHNV and CDR2 YYDKDF (reference sequence). The CDR3 covers 14 residues. The V gene lost 0 bases and the J gene lost 1 base, with 7 bases spanning the gap. The CDR3 spells CATSRDAVSYEQYF. The DNA of the CDR3 is TGTGCCACCAGCAGAGATGCAGTTTCCTACGAGCAGTACTTC.

The chain couples TRBV9 to TRBJ2-3; possible D gene TRBD1, 5 bases. CDR1 and CDR2 (germline): SGDLS, YYNGEE. V gave up 3 bases and J gave up 0 bases, with 11 bases separating them. CDR3 size: 15 residues. The CDR3 loop reads CASSGNRGSTDTQYF. CDR3 bases: TGTGCCAGCAGCGGAAATAGGGGTAGCACAGATACGCAGTATTTT.

V and J are TRBV5-1 and TRBJ2-3; 7 positions match TRBD2. Germline V lookup: CDR1 SGHRS, CDR2 YFSETQ. Trimming took 4 bases from V and 1 from J; bases not matched to a gene: 3. The CDR3 has 14 residues. The CDR3 sequence: CASSPAGGTDTQYF. The CDR3, as DNA: TGCGCCAGCAGCCCGGCGGGGGGCACAGATACGCAGTATTTT.

The V and J genes are TRBV11-2 and TRBJ2-1, with D maybe TRBD1 (5 bases). Trimming took off 2 bases at V and 2 bases at J, with 13 bases between the two ends. Per germline, CDR1 SGHAT and CDR2 FQNNGV. This CDR3 is 16 amino acids long. This chain's CDR3 is CASSLQNRNPYNEQFF. CDR3 bases: TGTGCCAGCAGCTTACAGAACAGGAACCCCTACAATGAGCAGTTCTTC.

The J gene is TRBJ1-2, the V gene TRBV19; D call uncertain. Germline V CDR1 and CDR2: LNHDA, SQIVND (reference sequence). V was pared by 3 bases and J by 2 bases, with 13 bases between. The CDR3 has 15 residues. The CDR3 region has the DNA TGTGCCAGTAGTATCCTCCGGGGAAGGAACTATGGCTACACCTTC. Translated: CASSILRGRNYGYTF.

The chain links TRBV11-3 to TRBJ2-5; 10 bases match TRBD2. The CDR3 extends over 15 amino acids. Per the germline V gene, CDR1 is SGHNT and CDR2 is YENEEA. V shed 5 bases, J shed 5 bases, and the junction held 8 bases outside the gene matches. The CDR3 loop is CASSRSGGARETQYF. In DNA, the CDR3 is TGTGCCAGCAGCCGAAGCGGGGGGGCCCGGGAGACCCAGTACTTC.

The chain couples TRBV6-5 to TRBJ1-1; perhaps TRBD1 as D (5 bases). CDR1 MNHEY and CDR2 SVGAGI come from the germline V gene. V was trimmed by 7 bases and J by 5 bases, leaving 17 bases between them. CDR3 length equals 14 residues. CDR3 in DNA: TGTGCCAGCACCTTCGGGGGGTCTCGGACTGAAGCTTTCTTT. Protein product: CASTFGGSRTEAFF.

This chain links TRBV5-5 with TRBJ2-1, with TRBD2 matching over 14 bases. The CDR3 runs 18 residues. Germline values: CDR1 SGHKS, CDR2 YYEKEE (reference sequence). Trimming took 4 bases from V and 3 from J; bases not matched to a gene: 9. The CDR3 nucleotides are TGTGCCAGCAGCAACGGACTAGCGGGAGGCCTAAACTACAATGAGCAGTTCTTC. Its translation is CASSNGLAGGLNYNEQFF.